One and the same sample provided the 20 T cell receptor beta chains below, sequenced in a study of regulatory T cells in long-lasting Graves disease. HTBI primers from iRepertoire and Arm-PCR of CDR3 regions yielded the TCR beta libraries. TCRdb recomputed calls from the multiplex PCR reads with MiXCR, one row per CDR3 protein. The table lists under 500,000 distinct CDR3 sequences, about 17% of them singletons. Indicated time point: newly diagnosed GD, antithyroid drugs for less than 3 months. PBMC RNA was the source of the TCR library. These data were also reused for a study on T cells in Graves' hyperthyroidism and ophthalmopathy.

The input for sequencing was peripheral blood mononuclear cells (PBMCs), taken at new diagnosis, from a patient treated with antithyroid drugs. Receptors originate from a woman in her twenties or thirties with Graves disease.

Of note for this clonotype: The missing conserved phenylalanine or tryptophan at the end of this CDR3 makes a read error likely. The chain has TRBV7-2 and TRBJ2-5; unclear D gene. The germline CDR1 and CDR2 sequences are SGHTA and FQGNSA. The CDR3 is 11 residues long. Trimming removed 2 bases at V and 4 bases at J, with 2 bases between. Written as DNA, the CDR3 is TGTGCCAGCAGCTTACTAGAGACCCAGTACCTC. Residues: CASSLLETQYL.

This clonotype has just a few counts. This chain uses TRBV5-1 with TRBJ1-1, with D possibly TRBD1 on 6 matching bases. CDR1 SGHRS and CDR2 YFSETQ come from the germline V gene. V dropped 4 bases and J dropped 0 bases, with 16 bases sitting between them. The CDR3 extends over 16 amino acids. CDR3 region: CASSTDGQSLNTEAFF. The DNA of the CDR3 is TGCGCCAGCAGCACAGACGGACAGTCGTTGAACACTGAAGCTTTCTTT. Looking up the rest from reference TRBV5-1 and TRBJ1-1 gives the full variable domain: KAGVTQTPRYLIKTRGQQVTLSCSPISGHRSVSWYQQTPGQGLQFLFEYFSETQRNKGNFPGRFSGRQFSNSRSEMNVSTLELGDSALYLCASSTDGQSLNTEAFFGQGTRLTVV.

This clonotype has just one count. This chain joins TRBV20-1 and TRBJ2-7; D is possibly TRBD2 (5 bases). The CDR3 has 15 amino acids. The germline V gene encodes CDR1 DFQATT and CDR2 SNEGSKA (reference sequence). The ends were cut back, 0 bases at V and 2 bases at J, with 14 bases in the middle. CDR3 amino acids: CSARDLGRAAYEQYF. Written as DNA, the CDR3 is TGCAGTGCTAGAGATCTAGGGCGGGCCGCCTACGAGCAGTACTTC.

The chain couples TRBV6-2 or TRBV6-3 to TRBJ2-1; D is perhaps TRBD1 (5 bases). Germline V CDR1 and CDR2: MNHEY, SVGEGT. Trimming took off 6 bases at V and 8 bases at J, with 11 bases between the two ends. The CDR3 runs 12 residues. CDR3 bases: TGTGCCAGCAGCAGCAGGGTCGATGAGCAGTTCTTC. This sequence encodes CASSSRVDEQFF.

This clonotype was observed a few times. The CDR3 loop reads CASSYGGLAGTGETQYF. DNA of the CDR3: TGTGCCAGCAGTTATGGAGGACTAGCGGGGACAGGGGAGACCCAGTACTTC. This chain links TRBV6-5 with TRBJ2-5; 12 nucleotides agree with TRBD2. The CDR3 has 17 residues. Germline-derived CDR1 and CDR2 are MNHEY and SVGAGI. J lost 5 bases, V lost 3 bases, and 10 bases had no gene match.

The chain recombines TRBV3-1 with TRBJ1-5; D is perhaps TRBD1 (5 bases). Germline V gene sequence: CDR1 LGHDT, CDR2 YNNKEL (reference sequence). Between the trimmed V and J ends, which lost 1 base and 2 bases, there was a span of 12 bases. This CDR3 is built from 16 residues. CDR3 residues: CASSQGVGGGNQPQHF. The CDR3, as DNA: TGTGCCAGCAGCCAAGGGGTGGGAGGGGGCAATCAGCCCCAGCATTTT.

In this sample, this clonotype turned up many times. This sequence joins TRBV6-2 or TRBV6-3 and TRBJ2-1; D is perhaps TRBD1 or TRBD2 (5 bases each). This CDR3 comprises 14 residues. V was shortened by 8 bases and J by 6 bases, with 17 bases between the two germline ends. CDR1 and CDR2 (germline): MNHEY, SVGEGT. In DNA, the CDR3 is TGTGCCAGCGCCAAAGGGACGGGTTCCAATGAGCAGTTCTTC. Translating it yields CASAKGTGSNEQFF.

This chain uses TRBV9 with TRBJ2-7, with D perhaps being TRBD1 or TRBD2 (7 bases each). Germline-derived CDR1 and CDR2 are SGDLS and YYNGEE. The ends were cut back, 0 bases at V and 7 bases at J, with 17 bases in the middle. The CDR3 length is 15 residues. CDR3 coding DNA: TGTGCCAGCAGCGTAGTCCCCCAGGGGGAGGGGGAGCAGTACTTC. The encoded protein is CASSVVPQGEGEQYF.

This clonotype came up many times. The V gene is TRBV5-1, the J gene TRBJ2-7; D unresolved. The CDR3 contains 16 residues. The V end lost 4 bases, the J end lost 2 bases, and 19 bases lay between the germline ends. Germline lookup yields CDR1 SGHRS and CDR2 YFSETQ. The DNA of the CDR3 is TGCGCCAGCAGCACCCGCCCCCTACTACCAGCCTACGAGCAGTACTTC. The encoded protein is CASSTRPLLPAYEQYF.

This clonotype came up once. The chain links TRBV28 to TRBJ1-6, with a tentative D call TRBD1 (6 bases). The V end was cut by 6 bases, the J end by 15 bases, with 9 bases between. This CDR3 is 10 amino acids long. The germline gives CDR1 MDHEN, CDR2 SYDVKM. The CDR3 nucleotides are TGTGCCAGCAGAGGGGGAGGCCTCCACTTT. Translating gives CASRGGGLHF. Filled out from reference TRBV28 and TRBJ1-6, the complete variable domain reads DVKVTQSSRYLVKRTGEKVFLECVQDMDHENMFWYRQDPGLGLRLIYFSYDVKMKEKGDIPEGYSVSREKKERFSLILESASTNQTSMYLCASRGGGLHFGNGTRLTVT.

This clonotype was detected ten times or more. The V and J genes are TRBV3-1 and TRBJ2-7; D is possibly TRBD1 (5 bases). V lost 4 bases to trimming and J lost 7 bases, with 23 bases between them. Germline loops: CDR1 LGHDT, CDR2 YNNKEL (reference sequence). This CDR3 is built from 16 residues. The CDR3: CASSPRQTNPIREQYF. In nucleotides, the CDR3 is TGTGCCAGCAGCCCGAGACAGACCAATCCTATACGGGAGCAGTACTTC.

The chain links TRBV12-3 or TRBV12-4 to TRBJ1-6, with D tentatively TRBD1 (6 bases). Trimming shortened V by 5 bases and J by 1 base, and 18 bases separated the two germline ends. The CDR3 extends over 18 amino acids. CDR3: CASSPPGGRGSYNSPLHF. Written as DNA, the CDR3 is TGTGCCAGCAGTCCCCCCGGTGGCAGGGGATCCTATAATTCACCCCTCCACTTT.

This clonotype was seen a handful of times. The chain carries TRBV20-1 and TRBJ2-1, with 8 bases aligning to TRBD2. The length of the CDR3 is 19 residues. From germline, CDR1 is DFQATT and CDR2 SNEGSKA (reference sequence). The ends lost 3 bases at V and 0 bases at J; junction bases unmatched: 16. The CDR3 sequence: CSARGLLAEISSSYNEQFF. The CDR3 coding sequence is TGCAGTGCTAGGGGATTACTAGCGGAAATATCTAGCTCCTACAATGAGCAGTTCTTC.

This clonotype was detected a few times. No conserved phenylalanine or tryptophan is present at the end of the CDR3, so a read error is the likely explanation. J is TRBJ1-5 and V is TRBV28; the D gene is possibly TRBD1 (5 bases). V lost 3 bases, J lost 2 bases, and 11 bases lay in between. CDR3 length: 15 residues. Looked up from germline, CDR1 is MDHEN and CDR2 is SYDVKM. CDR3 protein: CASSFRGEGNQPQHV. The CDR3 DNA is TGTGCCAGCAGTTTCAGAGGGGAAGGCAATCAGCCCCAGCATGTT.

In this sample, this clonotype turned up many times. DNA of the CDR3: TGCAGTGCTAGAGGAGCGGGGAGCTCCTACGAGCAGTACTTC. Protein sequence: CSARGAGSSYEQYF. The chain combines TRBV20-1 with TRBJ2-7; TRBD2 matches 7 bases. V dropped 1 base and J dropped 0; count of bases not matched to a gene: 3. The CDR3 loop spans 14 amino acids. The germline CDR1 and CDR2 sequences are DFQATT and SNEGSKA (reference sequence).

Of note for this clonotype: A read error may explain this, as a much larger clone is one base away. The rearrangement links TRBV27 to TRBJ2-7; a possible D gene is TRBD1 (6 bases). In germline, CDR1 is MNHEY, CDR2 SMNVEV (reference sequence). The V end lost 7 bases, the J end lost 6 bases, and 19 bases lay between the germline ends. The CDR3 has 14 residues. Here the CDR3 DNA reads TGTGCCAGCATCAACAGGGTTCGTCTCTGCGAGCAGTACTTC. Amino acid sequence: CASINRVRLCEQYF.

This clonotype was seen at least ten times. The chain employs TRBV7-9 and TRBJ2-1; D possibly matches TRBD1 or TRBD2 (5 bases each). Germline V gene sequence: CDR1 SEHNR, CDR2 FQNEAQ (reference sequence). The V end lost 5 bases, the J end lost 8 bases, and 22 bases lay between the germline ends. This CDR3 spans 16 amino acids. CDR3 loop: CASSAHRDALMDEQFF. The CDR3 nucleotides read TGTGCCAGCAGCGCACACCGGGACGCTTTAATGGATGAGCAGTTCTTC. The whole variable domain, filled in from reference TRBV7-9 and TRBJ2-1, reads DTGVSQNPRHKITKRGQNVTFRCDPISEHNRLYWYRQTLGQGPEFLTYFQNEAQLEKSRLLSDRFSAERPKGSFSTLEIQRTEQGDSAMYLCASSAHRDALMDEQFFGPGTRLTVL.

There are many counts of this clonotype. The chain carries TRBV28 and TRBJ1-2; tentative D call: TRBD1 (6 bases). CDR3 length: 11 amino acids. Germline CDR1 and CDR2: MDHEN and SYDVKM. The ends were cut back, 7 bases at V and 4 bases at J, with 7 bases in the middle. The CDR3 DNA reads TGTGCCAGCACACAGGGCTATGGCTACACCTTC. As protein: CASTQGYGYTF.

This clonotype was seen many times. For the CDR3, the DNA is TGCAGTGCTAAGGTCCTACAGGAATCGGTGGCTAACTATGGCTACACCTTC. It specifies CSAKVLQESVANYGYTF. This chain connects TRBV20-1 to TRBJ1-2; a possible D gene is TRBD1 (5 bases). Germline values: CDR1 DFQATT, CDR2 SNEGSKA (reference sequence). V lost 4 bases and J lost 0, with 21 bases in between. CDR3 length equals 17 residues.

The rearrangement joins TRBV18 to TRBJ2-7; 15 nucleotides align to TRBD2. Germline CDR1 reads KGHSH; CDR2 reads LQKENI. Losses at the gene ends were 6 bases for V and 7 bases for J; bases not matched to a gene: 7. The CDR3 is 15 amino acids. CDR3 in amino acids: CASSSGLAGGREQYF. Here the CDR3 DNA reads TGTGCCAGCTCTTCGGGACTAGCGGGAGGTCGGGAGCAGTACTTC.